This is a list of T cell receptor beta chains from one sample in a study of T-cell reconstitution after alpha-beta-depleted transplantation in children. MiXCR was run by TCRdb on the PCR reads, yielding one entry per CDR3 protein. The repertoire includes 55,000 to 65,000 distinct CDR3 sequences, 35% to 55% of them detected once, and 98% sits in the top ten. The sequences come from PBMCs, mostly from graft donor cells, collected 360 days after TCRalphabeta/CD19-depleted stem cell transplant. The origin of the receptors is a male patient under 18 who had a stem cell transplant for acute lymphoblastic leukemia, so the T cells may come from the graft donor. CDR3s include the opening cysteine and the closing phenylalanine or tryptophan. The D gene is left open where the match is weak. Where a row states a size, it is once, few, many or the class of an expanded clone; other rows omit it.

d_call	v_call	clone_size	j_call	cdr3_aa	cdr3_nt
-	TRBV7-2	once	TRBJ2-1	CASSQLYDHNEQFF	TGTGCCAGCAGTCAACTATACGACCACAATGAGCAGTTCTTC
-	TRBV29-1	-	TRBJ2-1	CSVVGGISYNEQFF	TGCAGCGTTGTAGGAGGGATCTCCTACAATGAGCAGTTCTTC
TRBD1	TRBV7-2	-	TRBJ1-6	CASSRTFRTGSSSPLHF	TGTGCCAGCAGCCGCACCTTTAGGACAGGGAGTTCTTCACCCCTCCACTTT
-	TRBV10-3	-	TRBJ1-3	CAIRGAQGGGNTIYF	TGTGCCATCAGGGGGGCACAGGGAGGTGGAAACACCATATATTTT
-	TRBV11-3	-	TRBJ2-7	CASSLRQAIYSYEQYF	TGTGCCAGCAGCCTGCGGCAGGCAATTTACTCCTACGAGCAGTACTTC
TRBD2	TRBV3-1	-	TRBJ2-5	CASSQGNGREWETQYF	TGTGCCAGCAGCCAAGGAAACGGGAGGGAGTGGGAGACCCAGTACTTC
-	TRBV24-1	few	TRBJ2-1	CATQGHGYNEQFF	TGTGCCACCCAAGGACACGGTTACAATGAGCAGTTCTTC
-	TRBV7-6	few	TRBJ2-6	CASSLAHGSGANVLTF	TGTGCCAGCAGCTTAGCGCATGGCTCTGGGGCCAACGTCCTGACTTTC
-	TRBV4-3	few	TRBJ2-1	CASSLGQHEQFF	TGCGCCAGCAGCCTCGGACAGCATGAGCAGTTCTTC
-	TRBV24-1	-	TRBJ2-1	CATNRDNEQFF	TGTGCCACCAACAGAGACAATGAGCAGTTCTTC
TRBD2	TRBV20-1	few	TRBJ2-1	CSAAPLAGLYNEQFF	TGCAGTGCAGCCCCTCTAGCGGGTCTGTACAATGAGCAGTTCTTC
-	TRBV6-5	few	TRBJ2-1	CASSYSIRQGQVRDEQFF	TGTGCCAGCAGTTACTCGATCCGGCAGGGTCAGGTGCGGGATGAGCAGTTCTTC
-	TRBV4-1	-	TRBJ2-2	CASSQGPGGELFF	TGCGCCAGCAGCCAAGGGCCCGGCGGGGAGCTGTTTTTT
-	TRBV28	-	TRBJ2-1	CASSWTTYNEQFF	TGTGCCAGCAGTTGGACTACCTACAATGAGCAGTTCTTC
-	TRBV21-1	once	TRBJ2-7	CASSKEPGGKSYEQYF	TGTGCCAGCAGCAAAGAACCCGGCGGGAAATCCTACGAGCAGTACTTC
-	TRBV9	few	TRBJ1-1	CASSVLRAEAFF	TGTGCCAGCAGCGTCTTAAGGGCTGAAGCTTTCTTT
-	TRBV12-3/TRBV12-4	few	TRBJ1-1	CASRRGDTEAFF	TGTGCCAGCAGGAGGGGGGACACTGAAGCTTTCTTT
TRBD1	TRBV12-3/TRBV12-4	-	TRBJ2-2	CASSPTGGQGDTGELFF	TGTGCCAGCAGTCCAACCGGGGGACAGGGGGACACCGGGGAGCTGTTTTTT
-	TRBV15	-	TRBJ2-2	CATSRPIGSTGELFF	TGTGCCACCAGCAGACCCATTGGTTCGACCGGGGAGCTGTTTTTT
-	TRBV6-2/TRBV6-3	few	TRBJ1-5	CASSSQGEGNQPQHF	TGTGCCAGCAGTTCCCAGGGAGAGGGCAATCAGCCCCAGCATTTT
TRBD2	TRBV12-3/TRBV12-4	many	TRBJ2-3	CASSLAGGRTDTQYF	TGTGCCAGCAGTCTAGCGGGAGGACGGACAGATACGCAGTATTTT
-	TRBV5-1	few	TRBJ2-5	CASSLQAGVSTQYF	TGCGCCAGCAGCTTACAGGCCGGAGTGAGCACCCAGTACTTC
-	TRBV11-2	-	TRBJ2-1	CASSSTRGDEQFF	TGTGCCAGCAGCTCGACCAGAGGCGATGAGCAGTTCTTC
-	TRBV28	few	TRBJ2-2	CASTVLQGHTGELFF	TGTGCCAGCACTGTATTACAGGGACACACCGGGGAGCTGTTTTTT
TRBD1	TRBV3-1	many	TRBJ2-7	CASSQHRDRVYEQYF	TGTGCCAGCAGCCAGCACCGGGACAGGGTCTACGAGCAGTACTTC
-	TRBV4-2	-	TRBJ1-1	CASSLGENTEAFF	TGTGCCAGCAGCCTGGGGGAAAACACTGAAGCTTTCTTT
-	TRBV6-1	-	TRBJ2-1	CASRTFDWGSSYNEQFF	TGTGCCAGCAGGACGTTCGATTGGGGAAGCTCCTACAATGAGCAGTTCTTC
-	TRBV18	few	TRBJ2-7	CASSPTPQGFAREQYF	TGTGCCAGCTCACCGACCCCACAGGGATTCGCTCGGGAGCAGTACTTC
-	TRBV4-2	-	TRBJ2-1	CASSLPRHRTGSVNEQFF	TGTGCCAGCAGCCTGCCACGCCATAGGACTGGATCAGTCAATGAGCAGTTCTTC
TRBD2	TRBV20-1	-	TRBJ2-3	CSAIERERSTDTQYF	TGCAGTGCCATCGAGCGGGAGAGGAGCACGGATACGCAGTATTTT
-	TRBV13	few	TRBJ2-2	CASSSTGIGSVTGELFF	TGTGCCAGCAGCTCCACCGGGATCGGGAGTGTCACCGGGGAGCTGTTTTTT
TRBD1	TRBV6-1	many	TRBJ2-2	CASKQGQTNTGELFF	TGTGCCAGCAAACAGGGACAGACGAACACCGGGGAGCTGTTTTTT
-	TRBV18	few	TRBJ2-3	CASSPGFGGETDTQYF	TGTGCCAGCTCACCGGGGTTTGGGGGAGAGACAGATACGCAGTATTTT
-	TRBV18	-	TRBJ2-2	CASSRIGRADTGELFF	TGTGCCAGCTCACGCATCGGAAGGGCGGACACCGGGGAGCTGTTTTTT
TRBD2	TRBV6-2/TRBV6-3	many	TRBJ2-5	CASSYAPGLPQETQYF	TGTGCCAGCAGTTACGCTCCGGGACTACCTCAAGAGACCCAGTACTTC
-	TRBV9	few	TRBJ2-7	CASSVEGTGPYEQYF	TGTGCCAGCAGCGTAGAGGGGACGGGGCCCTACGAGCAGTACTTC
-	TRBV29-1	-	TRBJ1-2	CSVAAAGANYGYTF	TGCAGCGTTGCGGCAGCCGGAGCTAACTATGGCTACACCTTC
-	TRBV9	-	TRBJ1-2	CASSVAGREYTPDGYTF	TGTGCCAGCAGCGTTGCCGGGAGGGAGTATACCCCGGATGGCTACACCTTC
-	TRBV27	-	TRBJ2-7	CASRAGKGEQYF	TGTGCCAGCAGGGCAGGGAAAGGAGAGCAGTACTTC
-	TRBV20-1	-	TRBJ2-7	CSAGEDRSYEQYF	TGCAGTGCTGGAGAGGACAGATCCTACGAGCAGTACTTC
-	TRBV20-1	-	TRBJ2-7	CSARDRRGYEQYF	TGCAGTGCTAGAGATCGCAGAGGCTACGAGCAGTACTTC
-	TRBV28	-	TRBJ1-1	CASSQFGPGAEAFF	TGTGCCAGCAGCCAATTCGGACCCGGCGCTGAAGCTTTCTTT
TRBD1	TRBV20-1	-	TRBJ2-7	CSATNQGAGEQYF	TGCAGTGCTACCAACCAGGGGGCGGGGGAGCAGTACTTC
-	TRBV12-3/TRBV12-4	once	TRBJ1-1	CASSSQGRDTEAFF	TGTGCCAGCAGTTCGCAGGGGAGGGACACTGAAGCTTTCTTT
-	TRBV27	-	TRBJ2-5	CASSPPETQYF	TGTGCCAGCAGTCCACCAGAGACCCAGTACTTC
TRBD2	TRBV7-2	-	TRBJ2-3	CASSLAASGGATDTQYF	TGTGCCAGCAGCTTAGCGGCTAGCGGGGGGGCCACAGATACGCAGTATTTT
-	TRBV9	few	TRBJ1-2	CASSPTPLRQTNYGYTF	TGTGCCAGCAGCCCAACCCCTCTCAGACAAACTAACTATGGCTACACCTTC
-	TRBV5-1	-	TRBJ1-1	CASSLKGDRATEAFF	TGCGCCAGCAGCTTAAAAGGGGATAGGGCCACTGAAGCTTTCTTT
-	TRBV20-1	many	TRBJ1-5	CSARGFGQGNQPQHF	TGCAGTGCTAGAGGATTTGGGCAGGGGAATCAGCCCCAGCATTTT
-	TRBV6-6	few	TRBJ2-3	CASLAGTDTQYF	TGTGCCAGCCTAGCTGGCACAGATACGCAGTATTTT
-	TRBV12-3/TRBV12-4	-	TRBJ2-7	CASSTGLTPSYEQYF	TGTGCCAGCAGTACGGGACTCACGCCCTCCTACGAGCAGTACTTC
TRBD1	TRBV20-1	-	TRBJ2-3	CSALRDRATDTQYF	TGCAGTGCTTTAAGGGACAGGGCAACAGATACGCAGTATTTT